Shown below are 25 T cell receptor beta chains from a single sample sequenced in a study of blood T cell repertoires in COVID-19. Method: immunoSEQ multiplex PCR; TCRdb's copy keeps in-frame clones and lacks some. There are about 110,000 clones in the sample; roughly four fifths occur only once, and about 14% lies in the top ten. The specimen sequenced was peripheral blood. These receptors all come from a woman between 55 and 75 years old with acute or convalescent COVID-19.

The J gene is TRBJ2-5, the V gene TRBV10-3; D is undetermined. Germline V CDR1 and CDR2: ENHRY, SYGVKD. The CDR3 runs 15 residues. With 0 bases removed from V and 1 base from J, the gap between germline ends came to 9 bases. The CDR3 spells CAISESRDTQETQYF. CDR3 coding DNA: TGTGCCATCAGTGAGTCGAGAGATACCCAAGAGACCCAGTACTTC.

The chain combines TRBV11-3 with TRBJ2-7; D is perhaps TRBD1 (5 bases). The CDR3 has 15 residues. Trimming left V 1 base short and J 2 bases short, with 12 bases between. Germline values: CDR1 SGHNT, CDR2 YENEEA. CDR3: CASSLGDAGTYEQYF. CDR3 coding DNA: TGTGCCAGCAGCTTAGGTGATGCAGGGACCTACGAGCAGTACTTC.

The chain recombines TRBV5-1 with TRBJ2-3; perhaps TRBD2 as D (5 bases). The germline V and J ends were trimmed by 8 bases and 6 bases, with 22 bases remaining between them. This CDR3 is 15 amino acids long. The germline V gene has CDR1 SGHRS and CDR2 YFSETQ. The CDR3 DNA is TGCGCCAGTTCGTCAGTGCTGGAGGATGTGGATACGCAGTATTTT. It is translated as CASSSVLEDVDTQYF.

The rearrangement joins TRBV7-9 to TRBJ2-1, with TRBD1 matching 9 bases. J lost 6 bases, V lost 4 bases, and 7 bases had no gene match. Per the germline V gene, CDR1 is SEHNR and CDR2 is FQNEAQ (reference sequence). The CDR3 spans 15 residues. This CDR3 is CASSSRDREGNEQFF. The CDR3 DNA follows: TGTGCCAGCAGCTCCCGGGACAGGGAGGGCAATGAGCAGTTCTTC.

The CDR3 sequence: CASSPTLTGEDEQYF. As DNA, the CDR3 is TGTGCCAGCTCACCAACCCTCACGGGAGAGGACGAGCAGTACTTC. The chain joins TRBV18 to TRBJ2-7, with D perhaps matching TRBD2 (6 bases). Looked up from germline, CDR1 is KGHSH and CDR2 is LQKENI. Trimming took 2 bases from V and 5 from J, leaving 16 bases between them. The CDR3 is 15 amino acids.

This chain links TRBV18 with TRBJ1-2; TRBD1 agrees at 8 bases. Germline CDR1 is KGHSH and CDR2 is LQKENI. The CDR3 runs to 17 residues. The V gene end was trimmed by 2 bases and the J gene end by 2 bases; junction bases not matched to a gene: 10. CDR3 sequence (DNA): TGTGCCAGCTCACCATTCGGCAGGGGGCTCGGAAACTATGGCTACACCTTC. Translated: CASSPFGRGLGNYGYTF. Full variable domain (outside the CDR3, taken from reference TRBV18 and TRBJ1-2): NAGVMQNPRHLVRRRGQEARLRCSPMKGHSHVYWYRQLPEEGLKFMVYLQKENIIDESGMPKERFSAEFPKEGPSILRIQQVVRGDSAAYFCASSPFGRGLGNYGYTFGSGTRLTVV.

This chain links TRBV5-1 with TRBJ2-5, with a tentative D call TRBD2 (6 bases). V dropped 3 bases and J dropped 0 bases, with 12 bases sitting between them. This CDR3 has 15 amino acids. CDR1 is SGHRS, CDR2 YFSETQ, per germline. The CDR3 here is CASSWDSPYQETQYF. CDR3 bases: TGCGCCAGCAGCTGGGACTCTCCGTACCAAGAGACCCAGTACTTC.

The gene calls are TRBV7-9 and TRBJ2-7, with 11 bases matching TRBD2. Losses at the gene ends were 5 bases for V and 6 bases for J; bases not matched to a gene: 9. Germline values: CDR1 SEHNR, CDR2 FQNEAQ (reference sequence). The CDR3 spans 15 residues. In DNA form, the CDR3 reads TGTGCCAGCAGCCCCCCCACTAGCGGGGGATTCGAGCAGTACTTC. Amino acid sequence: CASSPPTSGGFEQYF.

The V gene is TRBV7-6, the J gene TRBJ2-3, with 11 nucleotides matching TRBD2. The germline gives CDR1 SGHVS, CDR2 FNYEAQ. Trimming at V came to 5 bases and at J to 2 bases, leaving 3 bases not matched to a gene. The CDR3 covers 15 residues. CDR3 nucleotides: TGTGCCAGCAGCACTAGCGGGAGAGACACAGATACGCAGTATTTT. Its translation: CASSTSGRDTDTQYF.

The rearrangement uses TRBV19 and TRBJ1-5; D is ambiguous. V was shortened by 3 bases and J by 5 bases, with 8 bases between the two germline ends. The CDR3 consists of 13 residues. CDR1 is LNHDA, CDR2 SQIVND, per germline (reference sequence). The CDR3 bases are TGTGCCAGTAGTATGAGCCCTTATCAGCCCCAGCATTTT. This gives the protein CASSMSPYQPQHF.

DNA of the CDR3: TGCGCCAGCAGCCAAGTCCCTTCCGGGACAGGGAAGAACACTGAAGCTTTCTTT. Its protein product is CASSQVPSGTGKNTEAFF. This rearrangement joins TRBV4-1 to TRBJ1-1; 9 positions agree with TRBD1. J was trimmed by 1 base and V by 1 base; bases with no gene match: 10. The CDR3 has 18 amino acids. From germline, CDR1 is MGHRA and CDR2 YSYEKL.

The CDR3 nucleotides are TGTGCCAGCAGCGAGAACAGGGGGAACATTCAGTACTTC. It yields the protein CASSENRGNIQYF. This chain joins TRBV9 and TRBJ2-4; TRBD1 agrees at 8 bases. CDR3 length: 13 residues. Germline V CDR1 and CDR2: SGDLS, YYNGEE. Trimming took 3 bases from V and 7 from J; bases not matched to a gene: 3.

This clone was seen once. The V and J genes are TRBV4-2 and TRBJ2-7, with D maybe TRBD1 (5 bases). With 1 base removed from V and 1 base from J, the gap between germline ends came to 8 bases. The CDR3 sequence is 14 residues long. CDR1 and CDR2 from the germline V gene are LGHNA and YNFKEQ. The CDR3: CASSQVSGSYEQYF. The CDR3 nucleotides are TGTGCCAGCAGCCAAGTCTCAGGGTCCTACGAGCAGTACTTC.

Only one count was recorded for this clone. The chain's CDR3 is CASSVDPGTGTGGYTF. The CDR3 DNA is TGTGCCAGCAGCGTCGACCCCGGGACAGGTACAGGGGGCTACACCTTC. This rearrangement joins TRBV9 to TRBJ1-2; TRBD1 agrees at 8 bases. The CDR3 length is 16 residues. After removal of 2 bases from V and 8 bases from J, the junction contained 14 bases not matched to a gene. Germline CDR1 reads SGDLS; CDR2 reads YYNGEE.

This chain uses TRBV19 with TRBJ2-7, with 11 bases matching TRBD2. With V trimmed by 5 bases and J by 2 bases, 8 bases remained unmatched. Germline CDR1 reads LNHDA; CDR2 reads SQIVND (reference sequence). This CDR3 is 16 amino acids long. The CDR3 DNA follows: TGTGCCAGTAGTTCGATAACTAGCGGGGGTCCCTACGAGCAGTACTTC. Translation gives CASSSITSGGPYEQYF.

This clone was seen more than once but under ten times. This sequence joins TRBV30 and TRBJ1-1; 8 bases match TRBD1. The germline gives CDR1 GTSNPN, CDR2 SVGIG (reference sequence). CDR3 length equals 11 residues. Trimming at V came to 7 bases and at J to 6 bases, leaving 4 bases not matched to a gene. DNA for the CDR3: TGTGCCTTGACAGGGGAAGCTGAAGCTTTCTTT. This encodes CALTGEAEAFF.

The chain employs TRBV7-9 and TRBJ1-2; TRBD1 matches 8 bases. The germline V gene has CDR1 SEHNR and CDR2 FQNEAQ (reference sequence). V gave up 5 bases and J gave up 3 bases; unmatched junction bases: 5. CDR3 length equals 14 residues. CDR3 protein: CASSLQGADYGYTF. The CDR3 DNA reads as TGTGCCAGCAGCCTCCAGGGGGCGGACTATGGCTACACCTTC.

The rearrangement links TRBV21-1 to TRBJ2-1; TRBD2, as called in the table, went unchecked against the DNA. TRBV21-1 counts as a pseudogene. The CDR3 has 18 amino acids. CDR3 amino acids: CASSKAKGGSSRYNEQFF. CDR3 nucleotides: TGTGCCAGCAGCAAAGCGAAAGGAGGGTCCAGTAGATACAATGAGCAGTTCTTC.

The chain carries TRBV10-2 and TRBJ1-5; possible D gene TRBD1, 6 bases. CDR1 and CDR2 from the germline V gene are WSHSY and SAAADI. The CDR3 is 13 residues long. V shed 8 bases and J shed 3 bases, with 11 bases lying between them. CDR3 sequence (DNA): TGCGCCAGCGGAGACAGGACCAATCAGCCCCAGCATTTT. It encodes CASGDRTNQPQHF.

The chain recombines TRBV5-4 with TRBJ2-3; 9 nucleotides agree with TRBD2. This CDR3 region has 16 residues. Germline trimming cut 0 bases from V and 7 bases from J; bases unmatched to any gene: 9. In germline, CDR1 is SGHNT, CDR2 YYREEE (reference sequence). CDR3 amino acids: CASSLGTSATEYTQYF. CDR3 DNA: TGTGCCAGCAGCTTGGGGACTAGCGCTACGGAGTATACGCAGTATTTT.

CDR3 nucleotide sequence: TGTGCCAGCAGTCGTACCGGGACTAGCTCCTACGAGCAGTACTTC. This translates into CASSRTGTSSYEQYF. This rearrangement joins TRBV2 to TRBJ2-7; 8 bases fit TRBD2. The junction had 6 bases not matched to a gene; V was cut back by 5 bases and J by 0 bases. CDR1 is SNHLY and CDR2 is FYNNEI in the germline V gene. CDR3 size: 15 residues.

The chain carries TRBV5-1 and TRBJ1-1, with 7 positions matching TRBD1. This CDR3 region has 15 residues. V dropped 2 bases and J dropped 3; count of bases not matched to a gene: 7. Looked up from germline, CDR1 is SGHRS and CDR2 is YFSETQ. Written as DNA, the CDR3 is TGCGCCAGCAGCTTAGGGGGCCTCGGAGACACTGAAGCTTTCTTT. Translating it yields CASSLGGLGDTEAFF.

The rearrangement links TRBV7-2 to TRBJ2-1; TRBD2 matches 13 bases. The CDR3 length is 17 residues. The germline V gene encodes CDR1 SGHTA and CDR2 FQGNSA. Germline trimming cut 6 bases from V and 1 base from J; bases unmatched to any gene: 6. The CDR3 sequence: CASRTLAGGKSYNEQFF. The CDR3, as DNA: TGTGCCAGCAGGACACTAGCGGGGGGGAAGTCCTACAATGAGCAGTTCTTC.

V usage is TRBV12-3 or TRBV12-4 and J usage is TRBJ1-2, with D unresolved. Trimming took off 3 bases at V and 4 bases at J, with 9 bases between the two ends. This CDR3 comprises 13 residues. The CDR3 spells CASSFDASYGYTF. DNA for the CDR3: TGTGCCAGCAGTTTCGATGCCAGCTATGGCTACACCTTC.

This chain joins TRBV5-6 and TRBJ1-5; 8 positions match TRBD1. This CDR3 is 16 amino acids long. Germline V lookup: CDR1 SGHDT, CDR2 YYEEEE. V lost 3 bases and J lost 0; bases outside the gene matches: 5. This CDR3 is CASSWGTGNSNQPQHF. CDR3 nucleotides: TGTGCCAGCAGCTGGGGGACAGGCAATAGCAATCAGCCCCAGCATTTT.